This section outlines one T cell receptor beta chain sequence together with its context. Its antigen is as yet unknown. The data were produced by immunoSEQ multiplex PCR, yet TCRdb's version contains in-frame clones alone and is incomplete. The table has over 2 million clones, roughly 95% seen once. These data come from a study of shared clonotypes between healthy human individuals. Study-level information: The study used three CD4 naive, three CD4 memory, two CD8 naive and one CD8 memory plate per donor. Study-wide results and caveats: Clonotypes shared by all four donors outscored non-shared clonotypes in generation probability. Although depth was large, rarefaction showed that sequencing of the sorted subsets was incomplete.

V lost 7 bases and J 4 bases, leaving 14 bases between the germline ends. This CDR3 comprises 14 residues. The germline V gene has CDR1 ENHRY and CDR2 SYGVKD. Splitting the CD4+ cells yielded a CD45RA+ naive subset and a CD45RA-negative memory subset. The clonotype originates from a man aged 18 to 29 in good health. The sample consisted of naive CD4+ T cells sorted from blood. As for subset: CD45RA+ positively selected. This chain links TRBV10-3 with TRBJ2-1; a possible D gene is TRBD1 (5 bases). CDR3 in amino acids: CAINSGKSYNEQFF. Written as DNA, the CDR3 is TGTGCCATCAATTCAGGGAAGTCTTACAATGAGCAGTTCTTC.